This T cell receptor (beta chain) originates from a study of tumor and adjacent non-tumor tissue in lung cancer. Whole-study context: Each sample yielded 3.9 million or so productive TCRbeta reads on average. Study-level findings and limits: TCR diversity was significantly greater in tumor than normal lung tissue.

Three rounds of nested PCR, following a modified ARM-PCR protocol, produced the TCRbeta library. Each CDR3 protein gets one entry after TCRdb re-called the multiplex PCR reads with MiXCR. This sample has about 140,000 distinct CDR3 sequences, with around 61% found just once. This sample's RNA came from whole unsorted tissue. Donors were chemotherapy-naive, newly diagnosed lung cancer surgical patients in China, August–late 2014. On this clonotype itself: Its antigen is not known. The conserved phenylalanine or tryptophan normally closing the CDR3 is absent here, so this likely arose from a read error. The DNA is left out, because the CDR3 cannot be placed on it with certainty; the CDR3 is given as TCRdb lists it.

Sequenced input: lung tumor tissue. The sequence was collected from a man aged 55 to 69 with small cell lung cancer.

CDR3 sequence: CARSVTGTQEYL. V usage is TRBV11-2 and J usage is TRBJ2-5; the table's TRBD1 call for D was not verified on the DNA. CDR1 SGHAT and CDR2 FQNNGV come from the germline V gene. The CDR3 length equals 12 residues, ends included.